Given below is one T cell receptor (beta chain) in context. With 5 bases removed from V and 5 bases from J, the gap between germline ends came to 16 bases. Germline-derived CDR1 and CDR2 are MNHEY and SVGEGT. This CDR3 region has 15 residues. Produced via immunoSEQ multiplex PCR; TCRdb's table is partial and in-frame only. The table shows hundreds of thousands of clones, with around 91% occurring only once. The data belong to a study of blood T cell repertoires in COVID-19. The gene calls are TRBV6-2 or TRBV6-3 and TRBJ2-1; TRBD2 might be the D (6 bases). The sequence was collected from a woman in her sixties or seventies with acute or convalescent COVID-19. The sequencing sample was made of peripheral blood. The CDR3 spells CASSQLGRNHNEQFF. As DNA, the CDR3 is TGTGCCAGCAGTCAGCTAGGGAGGAACCACAATGAGCAGTTCTTC.